The 3 T cell receptor beta chains listed next were all sequenced from one sample in a study of T cell repertoires in cytomegalovirus infection. In TCRdb, the reads were re-called with MiXCR into one record per CDR3 protein. The sample carries about 400,000 distinct CDR3 sequences, around a sixth recorded once. Sequencing was carried out using PBMCs. The source of these receptors is a human donor in good health (CMV status not recorded). Some clones in this sample may be carry-over from other donors' samples.

V gene TRBV12-3 or TRBV12-4 combines with J gene TRBJ1-1; the match to TRBD1 covers 7 bases. The CDR3 covers 15 residues. Trimming removed 5 bases from V and 5 bases from J; junction bases left unmatched: 11. CDR3 coding DNA: TGTGCCAGCAGTCCGTCCGACAGGGTACGGACTGAAGCTTTCTTT. Its translation is CASSPSDRVRTEAFF.

V usage is TRBV19 and J usage is TRBJ1-2, with D maybe TRBD1 (6 bases). The length of the CDR3 is 15 residues. V was trimmed by 5 bases and J by 4 bases, leaving 17 bases between them. CDR1 is LNHDA, CDR2 SQIVND, per germline (reference sequence). CDR3 coding DNA: TGTGCCAGTAGTCAACGAGGACAGAGCCTCTATGGCTACACCTTC. Amino acid sequence: CASSQRGQSLYGYTF.

This clonotype was seen only a few times. V usage is TRBV7-9 and J usage is TRBJ1-1, with D maybe TRBD1 (5 bases). The germline V gene has CDR1 SEHNR and CDR2 FQNEAQ (reference sequence). Trimming removed 7 bases from V and 0 bases from J, with 21 bases in between. CDR3 length: 17 amino acids. The CDR3 is CASINFPFVQVNTEAFF. In nucleotides, the CDR3 is TGTGCCAGCATCAATTTCCCCTTCGTACAGGTGAACACTGAAGCTTTCTTT.